This entry lists 19 T cell receptor beta chains sequenced from one sample in a study of cytomegalovirus exposure and HLA in healthy donors. Sequencing was performed with immunoSEQ multiplex PCR; in TCRdb, only in-frame clones are kept and a portion is missing. The data show 200,000 to 250,000 clones, over 65% seen once. The specimen sequenced was PBMCs. Receptor source: a woman younger than 30 in good health and CMV-seronegative.

This clone was observed once. V and J are TRBV11-2 and TRBJ1-1, with D maybe TRBD1 (5 bases). CDR1 SGHAT and CDR2 FQNNGV come from the germline V gene. This CDR3 contains 14 residues. Trimming removed 5 bases at V and 4 bases at J, with 14 bases between. CDR3 DNA: TGTGCCAGCAGCCCTACGGGGCCGACCACTGAAGCTTTCTTT. This translates into CASSPTGPTTEAFF.

V is TRBV30 and J is TRBJ1-1; TRBD1 might be the D (6 bases). Germline loops: CDR1 GTSNPN, CDR2 SVGIG (reference sequence). Deletions cut 3 bases from V and 6 bases from J, with 17 bases between. The CDR3 spans 14 residues. This CDR3 is CAWSGTGRLAEAFF. The CDR3 DNA follows: TGTGCCTGGAGCGGTACAGGGAGGCTTGCTGAAGCTTTCTTT.

This chain links TRBV27 with TRBJ2-1; 14 bases align to TRBD2. The CDR3 loop spans 16 amino acids. Germline V gene lookup returns CDR1 MNHEY and CDR2 SMNVEV (reference sequence). Trimming removed 3 bases from V and 7 bases from J; junction bases left unmatched: 5. The CDR3 sequence is CASSFDGTSGSNEQFF. The DNA of the CDR3 is TGTGCCAGCAGTTTCGACGGGACTAGCGGGAGTAATGAGCAGTTCTTC.

The chain is built from TRBV15 and TRBJ1-5; D is possibly TRBD1 (6 bases). The CDR3 covers 15 residues. Germline CDR1 is LNHNV and CDR2 is YYDKDF (reference sequence). V was trimmed by 0 bases and J by 4 bases, leaving 10 bases between them. The CDR3 spells CATSRDGGANQPQHF. The CDR3 DNA follows: TGTGCCACCAGCAGAGATGGGGGGGCGAATCAGCCCCAGCATTTT.

The chain combines TRBV28 with TRBJ1-5, with D hard to call. Trimming removed 6 bases from V and 0 bases from J, with 15 bases in between. The CDR3 is 16 amino acids. Germline V gene data show CDR1 as MDHEN and CDR2 as SYDVKM. The CDR3 DNA reads TGTGCCAGCAGCCTCATTCGATTTGATAGCAATCAGCCCCAGCATTTT. It translates to CASSLIRFDSNQPQHF.

The chain employs TRBV6-5 and TRBJ2-7, with 10 bases fitting TRBD1. Germline trimming cut 4 bases from V and 5 bases from J; bases unmatched to any gene: 5. The CDR3 length is 14 residues. The V gene's germline CDR1 is MNHEY and CDR2 SVGAGI. In DNA form, the CDR3 reads TGTGCCAGCAGTTCGACAGGGGGCCGCCACGAGCAGTACTTC. Its translation is CASSSTGGRHEQYF.

CDR3 DNA sequence: TGCAGTGCTAGAGCCCCAACCGAGCAGTACTTC. This codes for CSARAPTEQYF. The genes are TRBV20-1 and TRBJ2-7; D is ambiguous. The germline V gene encodes CDR1 DFQATT and CDR2 SNEGSKA (reference sequence). With 1 base removed from V and 6 bases from J, the gap between germline ends came to 7 bases. The CDR3 totals 11 residues.

This sequence joins TRBV27 and TRBJ2-1; 8 bases agree with TRBD2. This CDR3 comprises 15 residues. V was clipped by 8 bases and J by 7 bases; unmatched bases: 13. Germline V gene lookup returns CDR1 MNHEY and CDR2 SMNVEV (reference sequence). CDR3 loop: CASGAGGPRINEQFF. The DNA for the CDR3 is TGTGCCAGCGGCGCGGGGGGCCCGCGGATAAATGAGCAGTTCTTC.

The chain combines TRBV9 with TRBJ1-1, with 7 nucleotides matching TRBD1. Germline V lookup: CDR1 SGDLS, CDR2 YYNGEE. This CDR3 has 14 amino acids. Trimming removed 2 bases from V and 3 bases from J; junction bases left unmatched: 4. The CDR3 is CASSVSTGYTEAFF. The DNA of the CDR3 is TGTGCCAGCAGCGTTTCGACAGGGTACACTGAAGCTTTCTTT.

The J gene is TRBJ1-1, the V gene TRBV27; D is perhaps TRBD1 (5 bases). Germline V gives CDR1 MNHEY, CDR2 SMNVEV (reference sequence). The germline V and J ends were trimmed by 5 bases and 5 bases, with 15 bases remaining between them. The CDR3 covers 14 residues. The CDR3 sequence: CASSPQGGRTEAFF. CDR3 nucleotide sequence: TGTGCCAGCAGTCCGCAGGGAGGAAGGACTGAAGCTTTCTTT.

The J gene is TRBJ2-7, the V gene TRBV10-1, with 8 positions matching TRBD1. Trimming took 5 bases from V and 2 from J; bases not matched to a gene: 8. The CDR3 has 15 residues. Germline values: CDR1 WNHNN, CDR2 SYGVQD (reference sequence). CDR3 region: CASSPGGTGAYEQYF. The DNA of the CDR3 is TGCGCCAGCAGTCCCGGTGGGACAGGAGCCTACGAGCAGTACTTC.

The chain recombines TRBV30 with TRBJ1-2, with D uncertain. V was cut by 2 bases and J by 4 bases, with 8 bases left in between. The CDR3 is 12 residues long. Per the germline V gene, CDR1 is GTSNPN and CDR2 is SVGIG (reference sequence). The CDR3 nucleotides are TGTGCCTGGAGTTCCACAGCCTATGGCTACACCTTC. This gives the protein CAWSSTAYGYTF.

The J gene is TRBJ2-7, the V gene TRBV6-1, with D tentatively TRBD1 (6 bases). CDR3 length: 12 residues. The germline V and J ends were trimmed by 5 bases and 6 bases, with 11 bases remaining between them. Germline V gene sequence: CDR1 MNHNS, CDR2 SASEGT. The CDR3 sequence is CASSPTGFEQYF. The CDR3 DNA is TGTGCCAGCAGTCCGACAGGATTCGAGCAGTACTTC.

This clone showed up just once. The rearrangement joins TRBV9 to TRBJ2-2, with 12 bases aligning to TRBD2. Germline CDR1 reads SGDLS; CDR2 reads YYNGEE. The CDR3 has 17 amino acids. The ends lost 3 bases at V and 4 bases at J; junction bases unmatched: 7. CDR3 bases: TGTGCCAGCAGCGACCCCCGGACTAGCGGGACCACCGGGGAGCTGTTTTTT. Translation gives CASSDPRTSGTTGELFF.

The V and J genes are TRBV4-2 and TRBJ2-2; perhaps TRBD2 as D (6 bases). Germline CDR1 LGHNA, CDR2 YNFKEQ. CDR3 length: 16 residues. V lost 5 bases and J lost 5, with 18 bases in between. The CDR3 nucleotides are TGTGCCAGCAGCGAAAATAGCGGTAGGAGTACCGGGGAGCTGTTTTTT. Protein sequence: CASSENSGRSTGELFF.

The V gene is TRBV4-1, the J gene TRBJ1-4; D unclear. Per germline, CDR1 MGHRA and CDR2 YSYEKL. This CDR3 region has 15 residues. V dropped 6 bases and J dropped 0 bases, with 11 bases sitting between them. This CDR3 reads CASRGSFATNEKLFF. DNA of the CDR3: TGCGCCAGCAGAGGGTCTTTCGCAACTAATGAAAAACTGTTTTTT.

The V gene is TRBV5-1, the J gene TRBJ1-3; no definite D call. CDR1 and CDR2 from the germline V gene are SGHRS and YFSETQ. This CDR3 contains 15 residues. The V and J ends lost 0 bases and 2 bases respectively, with 9 bases between them. CDR3: CASSLGNPAGNTIYF. Written as DNA, the CDR3 is TGCGCCAGCAGCTTGGGGAACCCCGCTGGAAACACCATATATTTT.

The rearrangement joins TRBV18 to TRBJ2-5; 8 nucleotides line up with TRBD1. Germline V gene data show CDR1 as KGHSH and CDR2 as LQKENI. This CDR3 is 14 amino acids long. After removal of 6 bases from V and 2 bases from J, the junction contained 5 bases not matched to a gene. The CDR3 DNA follows: TGTGCCAGCTCCCCCGGACAGGGACAAGAGACCCAGTACTTC. Encoded protein: CASSPGQGQETQYF.

In nucleotides, the CDR3 is TGTGCCCGCCCATCGCTACAGGGCTATGGCTACACCTTC. Translation: CARPSLQGYGYTF. The gene calls are TRBV10-3 and TRBJ1-2; D is possibly TRBD1 (6 bases). Germline V gene sequence: CDR1 ENHRY, CDR2 SYGVKD. CDR3 length: 13 amino acids. Trimming left V 11 bases short and J 4 bases short, with 17 bases between.